There are many counts of the clone carrying this TCR beta chain. Its antigen is unknown. This entry is derived from a study of blood T cells in healthy people across ages. Regarding the study as a whole: The CMV status of each donor remained undetermined, and this could have confounded shifts in expanded clonotypes.

No fewer than 7 million PBMCs went into each sample. Through a sample-barcoded 5' primer and a J-beta primer mix, a second PCR was run for roughly 7 to 12 cycles. Every molecule of cDNA carried a tag from a template-switch adaptor with 12 random nucleotides. TCRdb independently ran MiXCR on the 5' RACE reads; one entry per CDR3 protein. Of roughly 1,700,000 distinct CDR3 sequences in the sample, roughly 27% are singletons; the top ten hold roughly 8.2%. The CDR3 loop spans 15 amino acids. Germline V lookup: CDR1 DFQATT, CDR2 SNEGSKA (reference sequence). Trimming at V came to 3 bases and at J to 7 bases, leaving 14 bases not matched to a gene.

The chain couples TRBV20-1 to TRBJ2-5; 7 nucleotides match TRBD2. Sequenced input: blood. The sequence was collected from a woman younger than 45 in good health. The CDR3 spells CSASLPAGAPSTQYF. DNA for the CDR3: TGCAGTGCTAGCCTCCCCGCGGGAGCGCCGTCGACCCAGTACTTC.